This T cell receptor (beta chain) was profiled in a study of CD8+ T cells in alopecia areata (dated by TCRdb to about 2018). Concerning the study at large: The treated patients, all with moderate-to-severe alopecia areata, were enrolled in an open-label pilot trial of oral tofacitinib given at 5 to 10 mg twice daily. Tofacitinib was administered for 6 to 18 months, and 6 months of follow-up off drug were then conducted to assess delayed response and recurrence. In treated patients, disease severity was measured using the SALT score, which gives the percentage of scalp surface area affected. The study used high-throughput TCRbeta sequencing to examine T cell clonal expansion in alopecia areata, in both the C3H/HeJ mouse model and human patients. On the human side, TCRbeta sequencing was run on scalp tissue and on sorted CD4+ and CD8+ peripheral blood T cells from healthy controls and from alopecia areata patients with either patchy or totalis/universalis disease. Patients on tofacitinib were biopsied at baseline and after 4 and 24 weeks of treatment, and several of the patients also had a later scalp biopsy. Scalp clonality was compared across normal scalp (n=4), patchy alopecia areata scalp (n=8), and alopecia totalis/universalis scalp (n=8). RNA was obtained with the PAXgene miRNA kit for fixed scalp, the miRNeasy kit for PBMCs, and the RNeasy kit for mouse skin. Amplification of TCRbeta CDR3 regions was done by immunoSEQ multiplex PCR using 35 Vbeta forward primers and 13 Jbeta reverse primers. On the study overall, not on this receptor specifically: Because the treated cohort was small and included a single nonresponder, larger studies are needed to assess links between baseline CD8+ expansion and response. Shared TCR sequences between patients were less evident than in mice, which may be partly attributable to HLA diversity in the patient population. Unlike mouse skin, where gammadelta T cells dominate, normal human skin contains resident alphabeta T cells that get sequenced too, which complicates analysis of the scalp TCR repertoire. During tofacitinib treatment, many expanded lesional clones stuck around in both scalp and blood, and this persistence may partly explain why relapse happens after treatment is stopped. Tofacitinib significantly lowered scalp clonality and the number of expanded CD8+ clones among the top 100 scalp clones. Lesional scalp, especially in alopecia totalis/universalis, showed higher clonality and more expanded CD8+ clones than normal scalp, suggesting antigenic drive.

Libraries were built with the immunoSEQ multiplex PCR assay. For TCR sequencing, RNA was extracted from every sample and reverse transcribed into cDNA to serve as template. SuperScript III was used for first-strand cDNA synthesis, primed with a 2:1 mix of oligo-dT and random hexamers. A synthetic immune receptor repertoire was used to assess amplification bias, and residual bias was removed computationally. The authors' analysis ran thus. After raw reads were preprocessed to remove errors, the CDR3 was defined following IMGT conventions as running from the conserved cysteine to phenylalanine. To get clonality, Shannon entropy was normalized by log2 of the number of productive unique TCRs and the result was subtracted from 1. Whether each scalp clone was CD4 or CD8 was inferred by checking scalp TCRbeta sequences against the CD4 and CD8 repertoires from sorted blood. TCRdb's version of the immuneACCESS table is confined to in-frame rearrangements and falls short of the full clone set. An unresolved V gene accounts for under half of the shortfall where checked; the remainder is of unknown origin. That table is the source of V, J and clone size, and D and trimming were worked out from the DNA. The sample table shows 110,000 to 150,000 clones, and approximately 80% are seen once. 25% of the sample belongs to the ten largest clones.

This sample's time point label indicates: less than five weeks on oral tofacitinib. The sample's treatment or condition label is to be understood as: oral pan-JAK inhibitor, 5-10 mg twice daily. Lesional scalp punch biopsies and peripheral blood were collected from alopecia areata patients. PBMCs were separated by density centrifugation and stained for CD3, CD4 and CD8, after which CD4+ and CD8+ T cells were sorted on a FACSAria. Of note for this clone: Its antigen is currently not known. No qualities accompany the bases; no much larger clone lies one base away.

This material consisted of CD8+ T cells sorted from blood, taken at week 4, from a patient treated with tofacitinib. The sequence derives from a human donor with alopecia areata.

Here the CDR3 is given as CASSQFGTSGYEQYF. The DNA sequence is as follows: TGCGCCAGCAGCCAATTCGGGACTAGCGGCTACGAGCAGTACTTC. The rearrangement combines TRBV4-3 with TRBJ2-7; 11 central nucleotides agree with TRBD2. Inclusive of the bounding cysteine and phenylalanine, the CDR3 is 15 residues long. Solely the CDR3 DNA is kept, with 45 bases framed from the first base. The junction shows trimming of 2 bases on V and 3 bases on J, and the gene matches do not reach 3 bases of it. The germline V gene provides CDR1 LGHNA and CDR2 YSLEER.